This T cell receptor beta chain was captured in a study of shared clonotypes between healthy human individuals. Clones were read by immunoSEQ multiplex PCR, and TCRdb kept only the in-frame ones, dropping some. The sample lists 1 million to 1.3 million clones; approximately 78% were seen once. Per the germline V gene, CDR1 is SGHVS and CDR2 is FQNEAQ. After removal of 4 bases from V and 5 bases from J, the junction contained 3 bases not matched to a gene. This CDR3 contains 13 residues. The sequencing input was memory CD4+ T cells from PBMCs. Subset here: CD45RA-negative fraction. The chain links TRBV7-8 to TRBJ1-2; 8 nucleotides match TRBD1. The receptor comes from a man younger than 35 in good health. Some clones in this sample may be carry-over from other donors' samples. The CDR3 region is CASSSTGDYGYTF. The CDR3, as DNA: TGTGCCAGCAGCTCGACAGGGGATTATGGCTACACCTTC.